The 21 T cell receptor beta chains below come from one sample, sequenced in a study of T cell repertoires in cytomegalovirus infection. Each CDR3 protein is one row after TCRdb ran MiXCR on the reads. The sample includes over 300,000 distinct CDR3 sequences, 15% to 20% of them seen just once. The specimen sequenced was PBMCs. These receptors all stem from a human donor in good health (CMV status not recorded). Some clones in this sample may be carry-over from other donors' samples.

This clonotype showed up many times. This chain uses TRBV15 with TRBJ2-5; 7 nucleotides match TRBD1. V lost 1 base and J lost 5; bases outside the gene matches: 7. The germline CDR1 and CDR2 sequences are LNHNV and YYDKDF (reference sequence). The CDR3 extends over 15 amino acids. The CDR3 here is CATSRATTGWETQYF. The CDR3 region has the DNA TGTGCCACCAGCAGAGCGACGACAGGGTGGGAGACCCAGTACTTC.

The table lists this clonotype with many counts. The chain is built from TRBV7-3 and TRBJ2-3; TRBD2 might be the D (6 bases). The CDR3 runs to 13 residues. V gave up 5 bases and J gave up 2 bases, with 8 bases separating them. Germline V gene data show CDR1 as SGHTA and CDR2 as FQGTGA. The CDR3 DNA reads TGTGCCAGCAGCAGCGGGTACACAGATACGCAGTATTTT. It codes for CASSSGYTDTQYF.

The genes are TRBV19 and TRBJ2-2, with TRBD2 matching 7 bases. V shed 2 bases, J shed 1 base, and the junction held 4 bases outside the gene matches. The length of the CDR3 is 16 residues. Germline V lookup: CDR1 LNHDA, CDR2 SQIVND (reference sequence). The CDR3 protein is CASSIRGGQNTGELFF. The CDR3 coding sequence is TGTGCCAGTAGTATAAGGGGAGGGCAGAACACCGGGGAGCTGTTTTTT.

The table lists this clonotype with many counts. The rearrangement uses TRBV7-9 and TRBJ2-1; 7 bases agree with TRBD2. Germline assignment: CDR1 SEHNR and CDR2 FQNEAQ (reference sequence). Trimming at V came to 6 bases and at J to 5 bases, leaving 13 bases not matched to a gene. There are 16 residues in the CDR3. The CDR3 here is CASRSPSGGGHNEQFF. The CDR3 DNA reads as TGTGCCAGCAGGAGCCCCTCGGGCGGGGGACACAATGAGCAGTTCTTC.

There are many counts of this clonotype. This chain links TRBV7-9 with TRBJ1-4; no clear D gene. V was cut by 4 bases and J by 7 bases, with 16 bases left in between. The CDR3 totals 15 residues. Germline-derived CDR1 and CDR2 are SEHNR and FQNEAQ (reference sequence). DNA for the CDR3: TGTGCCAGCAGCTCACCGTTATGGTTGGGTGAAAAACTGTTTTTT. It specifies CASSSPLWLGEKLFF. Together with reference TRBV7-9 and TRBJ1-4, the CDR3 gives the full variable domain: DTGVSQNPRHKITKRGQNVTFRCDPISEHNRLYWYRQTLGQGPEFLTYFQNEAQLEKSRLLSDRFSAERPKGSFSTLEIQRTEQGDSAMYLCASSSPLWLGEKLFFGSGTQLSVL.

The rearrangement links TRBV3-1 to TRBJ2-1; perhaps TRBD1 as D (6 bases). The CDR3 totals 15 residues. V shed 3 bases and J shed 1 base, with 10 bases lying between them. The germline CDR1 and CDR2 sequences are LGHDT and YNNKEL (reference sequence). CDR3 sequence: CASSQGTGSYNEQFF. As DNA, the CDR3 is TGTGCCAGCAGCCAGGGTACAGGGTCCTACAATGAGCAGTTCTTC.

The table lists this clonotype with many counts. The chain carries TRBV7-8 and TRBJ1-6; D is ambiguous. The CDR3 contains 13 residues. Trimming stripped 3 bases from V and 7 bases from J, with 7 bases between. Germline assignment: CDR1 SGHVS and CDR2 FQNEAQ. The CDR3 region has the DNA TGTGCCAGCAGCTTTTCCGGGAATTCACCCCTCCACTTT. Its protein is CASSFSGNSPLHF.

The chain recombines TRBV9 with TRBJ2-3; TRBD2 matches at 16 bases. The germline V gene encodes CDR1 SGDLS and CDR2 YYNGEE. The length of the CDR3 is 17 residues. The junction had 5 bases not matched to a gene; V was cut back by 2 bases and J by 5 bases. The CDR3 loop is CASSVGTSGGARDTQYF. CDR3 DNA: TGTGCCAGCAGCGTGGGGACTAGCGGGGGGGCGAGAGATACGCAGTATTTT.

The table lists this clonotype with a few counts. The chain couples TRBV7-3 to TRBJ2-2; the match to TRBD1 covers 12 bases. V lost 4 bases, J lost 3 bases, and 12 bases stayed unmatched. The CDR3 totals 19 residues. Germline values: CDR1 SGHTA, CDR2 FQGTGA. The CDR3 bases are TGTGCCAGCAGCTCGCCCGGGACAGGGGGCCTTATGGACACCGGGGAGCTGTTTTTT. Amino acid sequence: CASSSPGTGGLMDTGELFF.

V usage is TRBV12-3 or TRBV12-4 and J usage is TRBJ2-5, with D perhaps matching TRBD1 or TRBD2 (5 bases each). The CDR3 is 13 residues long. Trimming cost V 4 bases and J 2 bases, with 8 bases left between them. CDR3 bases: TGTGCCAGCAGTTGGGGGACGCAAGAGACCCAGTACTTC. Amino acids: CASSWGTQETQYF.

This clonotype was detected many times. The rearrangement uses TRBV7-2 and TRBJ1-3, with a weak D call TRBD1 (6 bases). Looked up from germline, CDR1 is SGHTA and CDR2 is FQGNSA. The CDR3 is 17 amino acids. Trimming removed 1 base from V and 0 bases from J, with 13 bases in between. The DNA for the CDR3 is TGTGCCAGCAGCTTAGAGCGGGGGCTGATCTCTGGAAACACCATATATTTT. It encodes CASSLERGLISGNTIYF.

The chain joins TRBV28 to TRBJ1-3; 8 bases align to TRBD1. V was clipped by 7 bases and J by 2 bases; unmatched bases: 4. This CDR3 has 14 amino acids. The germline V gene has CDR1 MDHEN and CDR2 SYDVKM. The DNA for the CDR3 is TGTGCCAGCACTACGACAGGGGCTGGAAACACCATATATTTT. Its protein is CASTTTGAGNTIYF.

V gene TRBV20-1 combines with J gene TRBJ1-1; D perhaps matches TRBD1 (6 bases). This CDR3 region has 14 residues. Germline assignment: CDR1 DFQATT and CDR2 SNEGSKA (reference sequence). Trimming took 2 bases from V and 2 from J, leaving 12 bases between them. CDR3 region: CSARNGGTNTEAFF. CDR3 coding DNA: TGCAGTGCTAGAAACGGAGGGACAAACACTGAAGCTTTCTTT.

This clonotype has at least ten counts. The CDR3 reads CASSFQGVPSYEQYF. DNA for the CDR3: TGTGCCAGCAGTTTCCAGGGGGTCCCTTCCTACGAGCAGTACTTC. This sequence joins TRBV28 and TRBJ2-7; TRBD1 agrees at 7 bases. Trimming cost V 3 bases and J 1 base; bases outside gene matches: 6. The CDR3 totals 15 residues. CDR1 MDHEN and CDR2 SYDVKM come from the germline V gene.

This clonotype was seen more than once but under ten times. V usage is TRBV18 and J usage is TRBJ1-2; D is unclear. CDR1 is KGHSH, CDR2 LQKENI, per germline. This CDR3 spans 13 amino acids. V was trimmed by 3 bases and J by 6 bases, leaving 11 bases between them. The DNA of the CDR3 is TGTGCCAGCTCACCCCCCGGCGTAAATGGCTACACCTTC. As protein: CASSPPGVNGYTF.

The rearrangement links TRBV20-1 to TRBJ2-1, with 11 positions matching TRBD2. With V trimmed by 1 base and J by 7 bases, 6 bases remained unmatched. Germline V gives CDR1 DFQATT, CDR2 SNEGSKA (reference sequence). This CDR3 has 15 residues. The CDR3 sequence: CSARVAGGILNEQFF. Written as DNA, the CDR3 is TGCAGTGCTAGAGTAGCGGGGGGGATTCTGAATGAGCAGTTCTTC.

This clonotype has at least ten counts. This sequence joins TRBV18 and TRBJ1-1, with D hard to call. CDR3 length: 15 amino acids. Between the trimmed V and J ends, which lost 0 bases and 1 base, there was a span of 9 bases. The V gene's germline CDR1 is KGHSH and CDR2 LQKENI. The CDR3 is CASSPPATSNTEAFF. CDR3 coding DNA: TGTGCCAGCTCACCACCTGCGACATCGAACACTGAAGCTTTCTTT.

The genes are TRBV12-3 or TRBV12-4 and TRBJ1-1, with D hard to call. CDR3 length equals 14 residues. V was shortened by 5 bases and J by 1 base, with 11 bases between the two germline ends. This CDR3 is CASSGEGPNTEAFF. In DNA form, the CDR3 reads TGTGCCAGCAGTGGGGAAGGGCCGAACACTGAAGCTTTCTTT.

The genes are TRBV20-1 and TRBJ2-7, with D possibly matching TRBD1 (6 bases). Trimming removed 5 bases from V and 0 bases from J, with 11 bases in between. Germline V CDR1 and CDR2: DFQATT, SNEGSKA (reference sequence). CDR3 length: 13 residues. The CDR3 region is CSAHRVNSYEQYF. The CDR3 nucleotides read TGCAGTGCTCACAGGGTCAACTCCTACGAGCAGTACTTC.

This clonotype showed up many times. The chain combines TRBV7-2 with TRBJ2-7, with D perhaps TRBD2 (6 bases). The CDR3 is 15 amino acids. Looked up from germline, CDR1 is SGHTA and CDR2 is FQGNSA. The V end lost 2 bases, the J end lost 2 bases, and 13 bases lay between the germline ends. As DNA, the CDR3 is TGTGCCAGCAGCTTAAGAAGTCCGGGGGCCTACGAGCAGTACTTC. As protein: CASSLRSPGAYEQYF.

The chain combines TRBV13 with TRBJ2-2, with 11 bases matching TRBD1. The germline CDR1 and CDR2 sequences are PRHDT and FYEKMQ (reference sequence). Unmatched junction bases numbered 10, after V lost 4 bases and J lost 6 bases. There are 17 residues in the CDR3. CDR3 DNA: TGTGCCAGCAGCTCCCGAAAGGACAGGGGGCCAGCCGGGGAGCTGTTTTTT. Its translation: CASSSRKDRGPAGELFF. Drawing the rest from reference TRBV13 and TRBJ2-2, the complete variable domain is AAGVIQSPRHLIKEKRETATLKCYPIPRHDTVYWYQQGPGQDPQFLISFYEKMQSDKGSIPDRFSAQQFSDYHSELNMSSLELGDSALYFCASSSRKDRGPAGELFFGEGSRLTVL.